This entry concerns a single T cell receptor (beta chain). This sample was included in a study of blood T cell repertoires in COVID-19. Measured with immunoSEQ multiplex PCR; TCRdb has only the in-frame clones, and not every one. The sample lists some 96,000 clones, just over 85% seen once, with 5% in the top ten. In germline, CDR1 is MNHEY, CDR2 SVGAGI. V lost 6 bases to trimming and J lost 4 bases; unmatched junction nucleotides: 6. This CDR3 is built from 15 residues. Input material: peripheral blood. The receptor's source is a human donor in a cohort sampled during active COVID-19. This chain links TRBV6-5 with TRBJ1-4, with TRBD1 identical over 9 bases. The CDR3 sequence is CASRSTGGFNEKLFF. In DNA, the CDR3 is TGTGCCAGCAGATCCACAGGGGGCTTTAATGAAAAACTGTTTTTT.